This TCR beta chain derives from a study of blood T cell repertoires in COVID-19. Overall study: Samples of COVID-19 (acute and convalescent) were obtained from the United States, Italy and Spain.

Using immunoSEQ multiplex PCR, the repertoire was profiled, and TCRdb retains in-frame clones only, with some absent. The sample records about 42,000 clones, about 85% being singletons. Deletions cut 5 bases from V and 5 bases from J, with 24 bases between. The germline V gene has CDR1 MNHEY and CDR2 SMNVEV (reference sequence). CDR3 length equals 17 residues. By frequency in the sample, this clone is medium-sized. The origin of this receptor is a woman aged 70-85 years in a cohort sampled during active COVID-19. This chain uses TRBV27 with TRBJ2-5, with D tentatively TRBD2 (5 bases). The sequenced material came from peripheral blood. CDR3 sequence reads: CASSPTIGPSRGETQYF. Written as DNA, the CDR3 is TGTGCCAGCAGTCCGACCATCGGACCCTCCCGCGGGGAGACCCAGTACTTC.